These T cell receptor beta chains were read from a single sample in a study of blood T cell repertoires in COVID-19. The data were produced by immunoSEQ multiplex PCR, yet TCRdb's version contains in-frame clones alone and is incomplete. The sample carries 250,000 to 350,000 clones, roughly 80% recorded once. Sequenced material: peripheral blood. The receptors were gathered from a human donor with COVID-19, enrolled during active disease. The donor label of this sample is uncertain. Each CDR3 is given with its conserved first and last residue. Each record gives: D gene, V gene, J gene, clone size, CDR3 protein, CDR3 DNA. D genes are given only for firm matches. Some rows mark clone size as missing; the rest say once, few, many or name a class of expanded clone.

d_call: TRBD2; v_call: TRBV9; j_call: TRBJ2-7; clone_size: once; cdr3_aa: CASSVAGGPYEQYF; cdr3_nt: TGTGCCAGCAGCGTAGCGGGAGGCCCTTACGAGCAGTACTTC
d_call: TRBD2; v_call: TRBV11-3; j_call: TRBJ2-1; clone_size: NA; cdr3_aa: CASSFRASGSPDEQFF; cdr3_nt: TGTGCCAGCAGCTTTCGGGCTAGCGGGAGTCCAGATGAGCAGTTCTTC
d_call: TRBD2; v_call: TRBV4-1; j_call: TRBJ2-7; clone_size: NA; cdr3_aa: CASSLRGDVRASEQYF; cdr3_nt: TGCGCCAGCAGCTTACGGGGGGACGTTCGAGCTTCGGAGCAGTACTTC
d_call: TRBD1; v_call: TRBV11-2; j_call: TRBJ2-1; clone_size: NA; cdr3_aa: CASSQMGQSHEQFF; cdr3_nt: TGTGCCAGCAGCCAAATGGGACAGTCCCATGAGCAGTTCTTC
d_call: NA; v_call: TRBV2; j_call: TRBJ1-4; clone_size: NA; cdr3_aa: CASSDPAGLKTAFF; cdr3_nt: TGTGCCAGCAGTGACCCAGCGGGACTCAAAACTGCGTTTTTT
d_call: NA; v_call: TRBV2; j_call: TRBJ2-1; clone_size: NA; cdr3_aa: CASSPRRLETWFF; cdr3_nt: TGTGCCAGCAGCCCTAGGAGGCTAGAAACGTGGTTCTTC
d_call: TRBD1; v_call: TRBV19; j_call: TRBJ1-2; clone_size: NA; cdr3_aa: CASRGTGEDGYTF; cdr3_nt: TGTGCCAGCCGAGGGACAGGGGAAGATGGCTACACCTTC
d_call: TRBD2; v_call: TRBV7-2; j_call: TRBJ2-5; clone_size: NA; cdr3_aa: CASSPRLAGVQETQYF; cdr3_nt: TGTGCCAGCAGCCCCAGGCTAGCGGGAGTCCAAGAGACCCAGTACTTC
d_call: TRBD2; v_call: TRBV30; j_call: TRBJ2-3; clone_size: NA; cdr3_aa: CAWSVRSGSRDTQYF; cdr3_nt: TGTGCCTGGAGTGTACGCAGCGGGAGCCGAGATACGCAGTATTTT
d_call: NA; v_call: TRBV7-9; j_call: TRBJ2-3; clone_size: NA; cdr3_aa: CASSFRDNTDTQYF; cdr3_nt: TGTGCCAGCAGCTTCCGGGACAACACAGATACGCAGTATTTT
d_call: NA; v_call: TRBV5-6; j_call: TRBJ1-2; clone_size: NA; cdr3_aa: CASSPTGLYGYTF; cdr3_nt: TGTGCCAGCAGCCCGACAGGTCTCTATGGCTACACCTTC
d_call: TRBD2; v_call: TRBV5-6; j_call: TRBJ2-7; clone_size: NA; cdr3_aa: CASSLALAGAYEQYF; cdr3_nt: TGTGCCAGCAGCTTGGCGTTAGCGGGAGCCTACGAGCAGTACTTC
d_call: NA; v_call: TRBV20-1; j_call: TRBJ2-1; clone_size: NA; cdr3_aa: CSANRENEQFF; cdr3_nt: TGCAGTGCTAACAGGGAAAACGAGCAGTTCTTC
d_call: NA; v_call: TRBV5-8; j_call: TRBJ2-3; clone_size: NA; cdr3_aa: CASSFAGRSSTDTQYF; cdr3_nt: TGTGCCAGCAGCTTTGCGGGGAGATCTAGCACAGATACGCAGTATTTT
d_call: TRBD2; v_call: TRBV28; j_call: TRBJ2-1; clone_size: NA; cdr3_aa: CASSFPSGRAGGEQFF; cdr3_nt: TGTGCCAGCAGTTTCCCTAGCGGGAGGGCCGGAGGTGAGCAGTTCTTC